The 14 T cell receptor beta chains listed next were all sequenced from one sample in a study of neurological immune-mediated disorders (dated by TCRdb to the late 2010s). Receptors were amplified or captured by 5' RACE. The sequencer was an Illumina HiSeq 2500. TCRdb applied fastp at Q25 and MiXCR to the public reads, then kept only in-frame beta chains. Under each unique CDR3 protein, matching rows form one entry showing the most common genes and DNA. This sample is represented by roughly 27,000 distinct CDR3 sequences; about 2.5% of them were singletons. The ten biggest clones cover about 2.3% of the sample. The sequencing input was PBMCs. The receptors were sampled from a woman aged 45-59 years with multiple sclerosis.

This clonotype showed up many times. This chain uses TRBV7-9 with TRBJ1-1, with TRBD1 matching over 7 bases. From germline, CDR1 is SEHNR and CDR2 FQNEAQ (reference sequence). CDR3 length: 14 amino acids. V gave up 5 bases and J gave up 0 bases; unmatched junction bases: 3. CDR3 sequence reads: CASSPTGMNTEAFF. The CDR3 coding sequence is TGTGCCAGCAGCCCGACAGGGATGAACACTGAAGCTTTCTTT.

In its sample, this clonotype was seen many times. The chain employs TRBV20-1 and TRBJ2-5; 8 bases match TRBD1. The CDR3 runs to 15 residues. Unmatched junction bases numbered 7, after V lost 0 bases and J lost 4 bases. Per the germline V gene, CDR1 is DFQATT and CDR2 is SNEGSKA (reference sequence). The CDR3 bases are TGCAGTGCTAGAGACGTAACAGGGGGACGAGAGACCCAGTACTTC. This codes for CSARDVTGGRETQYF.

This clonotype was counted a few times. V is TRBV5-6 and J is TRBJ2-5, with D uncertain. V gave up 4 bases and J gave up 4 bases, with 14 bases separating them. This CDR3 has 14 amino acids. Germline assignment: CDR1 SGHDT and CDR2 YYEEEE. In DNA form, the CDR3 reads TGTGCCAGCAGCGATCCCTTTGGGCGAGAGACCCAGTACTTC. It yields the protein CASSDPFGRETQYF.

This clonotype was recorded at least ten times. The chain links TRBV20-1 to TRBJ2-7, with D maybe TRBD2 (6 bases). Looked up from germline, CDR1 is DFQATT and CDR2 is SNEGSKA (reference sequence). Trimming shortened V by 5 bases and J by 5 bases, and 13 bases separated the two germline ends. There are 12 residues in the CDR3. The CDR3: CSARRDSDEQYF. The CDR3 DNA reads TGCAGTGCTCGGCGGGATTCTGACGAGCAGTACTTC.

Of note for this clonotype: Mismatch with germline at one junction end may stem from a read error. V and J are TRBV12-5 and TRBJ1-5; D call uncertain. The CDR3 length is 11 residues. Germline V gene sequence: CDR1 LGHNT, CDR2 FRNRAP. CDR3 amino acids: CASGHNQPQNF. Written as DNA, the CDR3 is TGTGCTAGTGGTCACAATCAGCCCCAGAATTTT.

This clonotype came up many times. The chain uses TRBV27 and TRBJ2-7; D is unclear. CDR1 and CDR2 (germline): MNHEY, SMNVEV (reference sequence). This CDR3 comprises 15 residues. V gave up 2 bases and J gave up 3 bases, with 14 bases separating them. Written as DNA, the CDR3 is TGTGCCAGCAGTTTAAGCCTACCATCCTACTACGAGCAGTACTTC. Translation gives CASSLSLPSYYEQYF.

This clonotype was recorded at least ten times. The chain couples TRBV4-3 to TRBJ1-3; D possibly corresponds to TRBD1 (5 bases). CDR3 length: 14 amino acids. Germline V gene lookup returns CDR1 LGHNA and CDR2 YSLEER. Trimming cost V 4 bases and J 11 bases, with 18 bases left between them. The CDR3 coding sequence is TGCGCCAGCAGCCCTTCACCCGGGGGTTATGCCATATATTTT. This sequence encodes CASSPSPGGYAIYF.

This clonotype was counted many times. The chain links TRBV21-1 to TRBJ2-7; the table calls TRBD1, which could not be checked here. TRBV21-1 is described as a pseudogene. The CDR3 spans 15 residues. The CDR3 loop is CASSKRDRGQNEQYF. The CDR3 DNA is TGTGCCAGCAGCAAAAGGGACAGGGGGCAAAACGAGCAGTACTTC.

This clonotype was observed many times. The chain joins TRBV20-1 to TRBJ2-7, with D perhaps TRBD1 or TRBD2 (5 bases each). The germline V and J ends were trimmed by 6 bases and 4 bases, with 10 bases remaining between them. Germline V CDR1 and CDR2: DFQATT, SNEGSKA (reference sequence). There are 11 residues in the CDR3. The DNA of the CDR3 is TGCAGTGCGGCAGGGACGTACGAGCAGTACTTC. Protein sequence: CSAAGTYEQYF.

This clonotype appeared many times. The genes are TRBV5-1 and TRBJ2-1; 8 bases align to TRBD1. Germline lookup yields CDR1 SGHRS and CDR2 YFSETQ. The CDR3 consists of 15 residues. The J segment lost 2 bases and the V segment lost 2 bases, leaving 3 bases of the junction unmatched. The CDR3 DNA follows: TGCGCCAGCAGCTTTCAGGGACAGGCCTACAATGAGCAGTTCTTC. Translated, it gives CASSFQGQAYNEQFF. The full variable domain, its missing parts supplied by reference TRBV5-1 and TRBJ2-1, is KAGVTQTPRYLIKTRGQQVTLSCSPISGHRSVSWYQQTPGQGLQFLFEYFSETQRNKGNFPGRFSGRQFSNSRSEMNVSTLELGDSALYLCASSFQGQAYNEQFFGPGTRLTVL.

This clonotype has a count of ten or more. V gene TRBV5-5 combines with J gene TRBJ2-7; 8 bases map to TRBD1. The CDR3 contains 15 residues. J was trimmed by 3 bases and V by 0 bases; bases with no gene match: 5. CDR1 is SGHKS and CDR2 is YYEKEE in the germline V gene (reference sequence). The CDR3, as DNA: TGTGCCAGCAGCTTGGCCGGGACAGGAATCTACGAGCAGTACTTC. Translated: CASSLAGTGIYEQYF.

As for this clonotype: This likely comes from a read error, as the CDR3 has no conserved phenylalanine or tryptophan at its end. J is TRBJ2-5 and V is TRBV6-6, with 8 bases aligning to TRBD2. CDR1 and CDR2 (germline): MNHNY, SVGAGI (reference sequence). The CDR3 loop spans 15 amino acids. The V and J ends lost 2 bases and 5 bases, in that order; junction bases with no gene match: 7. The CDR3 here is CASSYSGLAGETQYV. For the CDR3, the DNA is TGTGCCAGCAGTTACAGTGGACTAGCCGGGGAGACCCAGTACGTC.

This clonotype was seen at least ten times. This sequence joins TRBV9 and TRBJ2-7; 9 bases agree with TRBD2. The junction had 6 bases not matched to a gene; V was cut back by 3 bases and J by 2 bases. CDR3 size: 15 residues. Germline-derived CDR1 and CDR2 are SGDLS and YYNGEE. CDR3 sequence (DNA): TGTGCCAGCAGCGCCCGTAGCGGGAGTCCCTACGAGCAGTACTTC. This codes for CASSARSGSPYEQYF.

This clonotype was seen many times. The chain joins TRBV6-5 to TRBJ1-2; 11 nucleotides align to TRBD1. This CDR3 has 16 residues. With 2 bases clipped from V and 2 bases from J, the junction kept 4 bases outside the gene matches. Germline assignment: CDR1 MNHEY and CDR2 SVGAGI. DNA of the CDR3: TGTGCCAGCAGTTACATAAGGACAGGGGGCAACTATGGCTACACCTTC. This encodes CASSYIRTGGNYGYTF.